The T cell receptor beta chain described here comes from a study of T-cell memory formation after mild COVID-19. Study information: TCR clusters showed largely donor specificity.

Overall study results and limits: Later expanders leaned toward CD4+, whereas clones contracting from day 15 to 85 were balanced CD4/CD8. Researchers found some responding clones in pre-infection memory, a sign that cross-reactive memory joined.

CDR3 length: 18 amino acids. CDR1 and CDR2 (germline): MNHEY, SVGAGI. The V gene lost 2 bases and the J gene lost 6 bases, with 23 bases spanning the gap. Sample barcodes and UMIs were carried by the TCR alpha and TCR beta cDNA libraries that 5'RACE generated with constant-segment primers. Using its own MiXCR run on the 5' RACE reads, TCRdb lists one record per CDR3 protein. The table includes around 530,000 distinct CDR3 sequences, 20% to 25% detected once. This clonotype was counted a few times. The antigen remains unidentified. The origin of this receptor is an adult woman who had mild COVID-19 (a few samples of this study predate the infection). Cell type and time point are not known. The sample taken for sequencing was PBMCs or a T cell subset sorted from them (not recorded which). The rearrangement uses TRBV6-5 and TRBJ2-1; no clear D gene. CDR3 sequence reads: CASSYRSGQEFLGNEQFF. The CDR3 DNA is TGTGCCAGCAGTTACAGGTCGGGCCAGGAATTCTTGGGCAATGAGCAGTTCTTC.